These T cell receptor beta chains were read from a single sample in a study of beta chain features in type 1 diabetes. This table comes from immunoSEQ multiplex PCR, and its TCRdb copy is limited to in-frame clones, with some not included. The table lists 500,000 to 800,000 clones, around 12% of them singletons. Sequenced material: naive CD4+ T cells from blood. The receptors shown here come from a man in his thirties or forties with type 1 diabetes. The CDR3 runs from the conserved cysteine through the conserved F or W. A D gene is named only where the DNA matches it firmly. Some rows have no size entry. The others give once, few or many, or a class for an expanded clone.

size	D	V	J	CDR3	DNA
.	.	TRBV4-3	TRBJ1-1	CASSQDPRAKMNTEAFF	TGCGCCAGCAGCCAAGATCCCAGGGCGAAGATGAACACTGAAGCTTTCTTT
few	.	TRBV4-2	TRBJ2-7	CASSQGTTSYEQYF	TGTGCCAGCAGCCAAGGGACTACCTCCTACGAGCAGTACTTC
few	.	TRBV5-6	TRBJ2-1	CASSVRDVYNEQFF	TGTGCCAGCAGCGTTCGGGACGTATACAATGAGCAGTTCTTC
.	.	TRBV27	TRBJ1-4	CASSFRGEKLFF	TGTGCCAGCAGTTTTAGGGGTGAAAAACTGTTTTTT
few	.	TRBV7-2	TRBJ1-5	CASSLDLRVGNQPQHF	TGTGCCAGCAGCTTAGACTTAAGGGTGGGCAATCAGCCCCAGCATTTT
few	.	TRBV9	TRBJ2-3	CASSVGGVLGTDTQYF	TGTGCCAGCAGCGTAGGAGGGGTCCTGGGCACAGATACGCAGTATTTT
few	.	TRBV18	TRBJ2-7	CASSPGAGNEQYF	TGTGCCAGCTCCCCCGGGGCCGGAAACGAGCAGTACTTC
.	.	TRBV29-1	TRBJ1-3	CSGATNRAGNTIYF	TGCAGCGGCGCTACCAACAGGGCTGGAAACACCATATATTTT
.	TRBD2	TRBV7-2	TRBJ2-7	CASSYSGQGVDEQYF	TGTGCCAGCAGCTATAGCGGGCAGGGCGTCGACGAGCAGTACTTC
.	.	TRBV9	TRBJ2-7	CASSVATGSSSYEQYF	TGTGCCAGCAGCGTAGCCACAGGGTCCAGCTCCTACGAGCAGTACTTC
.	.	TRBV7-2	TRBJ1-2	CASSPSRDNYGYTF	TGTGCCAGCAGCCCGTCCAGGGACAACTATGGCTACACCTTC
few	.	TRBV7-8	TRBJ1-4	CASSSPGSERLFF	TGTGCCAGCAGCTCCCCGGGATCTGAAAGACTGTTTTTT
.	.	TRBV6-1	TRBJ2-2	CASPDYTGELFF	TGTGCCAGCCCCGACTACACCGGGGAGCTGTTTTTT
few	TRBD1	TRBV7-2	TRBJ2-1	CASSLRAGTVGNEQFF	TGTGCCAGCAGCTTACGGGCCGGGACAGTCGGTAATGAGCAGTTCTTC
.	TRBD1	TRBV7-2	TRBJ1-2	CASSSGTAGALYTF	TGTGCCAGCAGCTCCGGGACAGCAGGAGCACTCTACACCTTC
.	.	TRBV20-1	TRBJ2-7	CSASESYEQYF	TGCAGTGCTAGCGAGAGCTACGAGCAGTACTTC
few	TRBD1	TRBV7-9	TRBJ2-7	CASSSRQGTYEQYF	TGTGCCAGCAGCTCAAGACAGGGAACCTACGAGCAGTACTTC
few	TRBD1	TRBV2	TRBJ2-5	CASRGQTEETQYF	TGTGCCAGCAGGGGACAGACAGAAGAGACCCAGTACTTC
few	.	TRBV27	TRBJ2-5	CASRDLRGETQYF	TGTGCCAGCAGAGACCTGAGGGGAGAGACCCAGTACTTC
few	.	TRBV9	TRBJ2-2	CASSHVNNRELFF	TGTGCCAGCAGCCATGTGAACAACCGGGAGCTGTTTTTT
.	TRBD1	TRBV5-1	TRBJ1-2	CASSSGQAPGYGYTF	TGCGCCAGCAGCTCCGGACAGGCGCCCGGATATGGCTACACCTTC
.	.	TRBV5-1	TRBJ2-7	CASSTGTTGTHEQYF	TGCGCCAGCAGCACCGGGACCACAGGGACCCACGAGCAGTACTTC
few	.	TRBV28	TRBJ2-1	CASRVVGGEQFF	TGTGCCAGCAGGGTAGTTGGAGGTGAGCAGTTCTTC
few	.	TRBV18	TRBJ1-1	CASSPATYREVVEAFF	TGTGCCAGCTCACCAGCAACCTACAGGGAGGTAGTAGAAGCTTTCTTT
.	TRBD1	TRBV11-3	TRBJ2-5	CASSPTGTEGETQYF	TGTGCCAGCAGCCCAACCGGGACAGAGGGAGAGACCCAGTACTTC
.	.	TRBV7-9	TRBJ1-1	CASSLLGRRNTEAFF	TGTGCCAGCAGCTTACTCGGCAGGAGGAACACTGAAGCTTTCTTT
few	.	TRBV6-1	TRBJ2-7	CASSELDRRTEQYF	TGTGCCAGCAGTGAATTGGACAGACGGACCGAGCAGTACTTC
.	.	TRBV29-1	TRBJ2-5	CSANRGEQETQYF	TGCAGCGCAAATAGGGGGGAACAGGAGACCCAGTACTTC
.	.	TRBV30	TRBJ2-1	CAWSARVSYNEQFF	TGTGCCTGGAGTGCTCGGGTCTCCTACAATGAGCAGTTCTTC
.	.	TRBV4-3	TRBJ1-2	CASSQDDSRGGYGYTF	TGCGCCAGCAGCCAAGACGATTCCCGGGGGGGATATGGCTACACCTTC
.	.	TRBV6-6	TRBJ1-1	CASRLPQGQTEAFF	TGTGCCAGCAGACTTCCCCAGGGGCAAACTGAAGCTTTCTTT
.	.	TRBV5-1	TRBJ1-2	CASSLVGGADGYTF	TGCGCCAGCAGCTTGGTTGGGGGCGCGGATGGCTACACCTTC
.	.	TRBV2	TRBJ2-1	CASSEAGWQFF	TGTGCCAGCAGTGAAGCAGGATGGCAGTTCTTC
.	TRBD2	TRBV4-2	TRBJ2-7	CASSQVQRGGNYEQYF	TGTGCCAGCAGCCAGGTCCAGCGGGGGGGCAACTACGAGCAGTACTTC
.	.	TRBV15	TRBJ1-1	CATRGGVANTEAFF	TGTGCCACCCGTGGAGGTGTTGCGAACACTGAAGCTTTCTTT
few	.	TRBV7-3	TRBJ2-3	CASSVAQGTQYF	TGTGCCAGCAGCGTAGCCCAAGGCACGCAGTATTTT
.	.	TRBV6-5	TRBJ2-5	CASSYSNRNQETQYF	TGTGCCAGCAGTTACTCGAACAGAAACCAAGAGACCCAGTACTTC
.	.	TRBV4-3	TRBJ1-5	CASSQEASNQPQHF	TGCGCCAGCAGCCAAGAGGCTAGCAATCAGCCCCAGCATTTT
few	.	TRBV4-3	TRBJ1-4	CASSQSIPGTTNEKLFF	TGCGCCAGCAGCCAAAGTATCCCGGGCACAACTAATGAAAAACTGTTTTTT
many	.	TRBV11-3	TRBJ1-1	CASSFTGLGTEAFF	TGTGCCAGCAGCTTTACGGGGTTGGGCACTGAAGCTTTCTTT
few	.	TRBV25-1	TRBJ1-6	CASSESLTSGRSPLHF	TGTGCCAGCAGTGAAAGTCTGACCTCGGGGCGTTCACCCCTCCACTTT
few	.	TRBV4-2	TRBJ2-6	CASSQSTGANVLTF	TGTGCCAGCAGCCAAAGTACTGGGGCCAACGTCCTGACTTTC
.	.	TRBV18	TRBJ2-1	CASSPAAGSYNEQFF	TGTGCCAGCTCACCAGCCGCAGGGTCCTACAATGAGCAGTTCTTC
.	.	TRBV9	TRBJ2-7	CASSWGPLSYEQYF	TGTGCCAGCAGCTGGGGACCTCTATCCTACGAGCAGTACTTC
.	.	TRBV4-2	TRBJ2-2	CASSQVLTNTLGTGELFF	TGTGCCAGCAGCCAAGTTCTTACTAACACCCTGGGGACCGGGGAGCTGTTTTTT
few	.	TRBV7-9	TRBJ2-3	CASSTNGGRDTQYF	TGTGCCAGCAGCACGAACGGGGGCCGGGATACGCAGTATTTT
.	TRBD2	TRBV29-1	TRBJ2-7	CSVKRTSGEQYF	TGCAGCGTAAAGAGGACTAGCGGCGAGCAGTACTTC
.	.	TRBV6-6	TRBJ2-2	CASGGAPGELFF	TGTGCCAGCGGCGGGGCCCCCGGGGAGCTGTTTTTT
.	TRBD1	TRBV19	TRBJ2-6	CASNDRALRANVLTF	TGTGCCAGTAACGACAGGGCGCTTCGGGCCAACGTCCTGACTTTC
few	TRBD2	TRBV9	TRBJ2-3	CASSATSAGDTQYF	TGTGCCAGCAGCGCGACTAGCGCCGGGGATACGCAGTATTTT
few	TRBD1	TRBV18	TRBJ2-6	CASSPTGSGANVLTF	TGTGCCAGCTCACCGACAGGGTCTGGGGCCAACGTCCTGACTTTC
few	TRBD2	TRBV5-1	TRBJ2-3	CASSLSPLAGEDTQYF	TGCGCCAGCAGCTTGTCACCCCTAGCGGGGGAAGATACGCAGTATTTT
few	.	TRBV5-6	TRBJ1-2	CASSVPHSQGIYGYTF	TGTGCCAGCAGCGTGCCCCACTCACAGGGCATCTATGGCTACACCTTC
.	TRBD2	TRBV5-4	TRBJ2-3	CASSLDQRDTDTQYF	TGTGCCAGCAGCTTGGATCAGCGGGACACAGATACGCAGTATTTT
.	.	TRBV30	TRBJ1-4	CAWRNGGGEKLFF	TGTGCCTGGAGGAACGGGGGAGGAGAAAAACTGTTTTTT
.	TRBD1	TRBV5-1	TRBJ1-2	CASSLDGTGNDYGYTF	TGCGCCAGCAGCTTGGATGGGACAGGGAACGACTATGGCTACACCTTC
few	.	TRBV18	TRBJ2-5	CASSPLTETQYF	TGTGCCAGCTCACCACTCACCGAGACCCAGTACTTC